This TCR beta chain was documented in a study of T cell repertoires in cytomegalovirus infection. Study summary: Matching HLA type and CMV infection were both indicated by public TCR beta signatures.

This CDR3 is 13 amino acids long. V dropped 5 bases and J dropped 8 bases, with 15 bases sitting between them. Germline CDR1 is SEHNR and CDR2 is FQNEAQ (reference sequence). TCRdb called the reads again in MiXCR, with one record for every CDR3 protein. The table lists under 850,000 distinct CDR3 sequences, roughly a third of them singletons. This clonotype was detected only a few times. Its antigen is not identified. Study-wide findings and caveats: Summed frequency of shared TCR beta families picked out CMV carriers who also had the relevant HLA. Predominance within the ex vivo response was attributable to HLA-C-restricted CMV-specific TCR beta clonotypes.

The TCR was taken from a human donor in good health (CMV status not recorded). Some clones in this sample may be carry-over from other donors' samples. This chain uses TRBV7-9 with TRBJ1-2; D is uncertain. The sample was PBMCs. The CDR3 loop is CASSLPGGKGYTF. The CDR3, as DNA: TGTGCCAGCAGCCTCCCGGGTGGTAAGGGCTACACCTTC. The full variable domain, in which reference TRBV7-9 and TRBJ1-2 provide the parts outside the CDR3, is DTGVSQNPRHKITKRGQNVTFRCDPISEHNRLYWYRQTLGQGPEFLTYFQNEAQLEKSRLLSDRFSAERPKGSFSTLEIQRTEQGDSAMYLCASSLPGGKGYTFGSGTRLTVV.